Listed here are 9 T cell receptor beta chains from one sample, sequenced in a study of T cells in Graves' hyperthyroidism and ophthalmopathy. The investigators amplified TCR beta CDR3 regions from RNA transcripts. The study used the HTBI primer set for a first-round RT-PCR of the TCR CDR3. TCRdb passed the multiplex PCR reads through MiXCR, listing each CDR3 protein once. The top ten hold around 7.5% of the sample, which has some 560,000 distinct CDR3 sequences, about a sixth seen once. What was sequenced was blood. The source of these receptors is a woman in her twenties or thirties with Graves' hyperthyroidism.

This clonotype was found once. This CDR3 is missing its conserved last phenylalanine or tryptophan, likely due to a read error. This chain uses TRBV5-1 with TRBJ2-1, with a weak D call TRBD1 (5 bases). CDR3 length: 15 residues. Germline values: CDR1 SGHRS, CDR2 YFSETQ. CDR3 nucleotide sequence: TGTGCCCGCAGCTTATTGACAGACCCCTACAATGAGCAGTTCCTC. Its translation: CARSLLTDPYNEQFL.

This clonotype was observed at least ten times. The gene calls are TRBV6-1 and TRBJ2-7, with 9 bases that match TRBD2. Germline assignment: CDR1 MNHNS and CDR2 SASEGT. CDR3 length: 15 residues. J was trimmed by 0 bases and V by 3 bases; bases with no gene match: 3. The CDR3 loop is CASSDGTSTSYEQYF. CDR3 nucleotides: TGTGCCAGCAGTGACGGGACTAGCACCTCCTACGAGCAGTACTTC.

This clonotype appeared a few times. The V call is TRBV13, the J call TRBJ1-5; maybe TRBD1 (6 bases). V was clipped by 0 bases and J by 6 bases, with 15 bases between them. The CDR3 extends over 16 amino acids. Germline assignment: CDR1 PRHDT and CDR2 FYEKMQ (reference sequence). The CDR3 sequence is CASSLGVAQGVQPQHF. CDR3 in DNA: TGTGCCAGCAGCTTAGGGGTTGCACAGGGCGTTCAGCCCCAGCATTTT. Full variable domain (outside the CDR3, taken from reference TRBV13 and TRBJ1-5): AAGVIQSPRHLIKEKRETATLKCYPIPRHDTVYWYQQGPGQDPQFLISFYEKMQSDKGSIPDRFSAQQFSDYHSELNMSSLELGDSALYFCASSLGVAQGVQPQHFGDGTRLSIL.

This clonotype has just a few counts. This CDR3 is CASSGTSVDYNEQFF. CDR3 DNA sequence: TGCGCCAGCAGCGGTACTAGCGTCGACTACAATGAGCAGTTCTTC. This rearrangement joins TRBV10-1 to TRBJ2-1, with 7 bases aligning to TRBD2. Germline-derived CDR1 and CDR2 are WNHNN and SYGVQD (reference sequence). The CDR3 is made up of 15 amino acids. Germline trimming cut 6 bases from V and 3 bases from J; bases unmatched to any gene: 8.

This clonotype was counted only a few times. J is TRBJ2-7 and V is TRBV20-1; 9 nucleotides agree with TRBD2. CDR3 size: 14 residues. CDR1 and CDR2 (germline): DFQATT, SNEGSKA (reference sequence). The trim removed 1 base at V and 3 bases at J, leaving 4 bases unmatched. The CDR3 loop is CSARGLAGHYEQYF. CDR3 sequence (DNA): TGCAGTGCTAGAGGGCTAGCGGGGCACTACGAGCAGTACTTC.

This clonotype was recorded only once. The chain carries TRBV20-1 and TRBJ2-3; TRBD2 matches 15 bases. This CDR3 region has 15 residues. V lost 5 bases, J lost 4 bases, and 4 bases stayed unmatched. Germline lookup yields CDR1 DFQATT and CDR2 SNEGSKA (reference sequence). The CDR3 nucleotides read TGCAGTGCTGAGGGACTAGCGGGAGGCTCAGATACGCAGTATTTT. Protein: CSAEGLAGGSDTQYF.

V and J are TRBV4-1 and TRBJ1-1; no firm D call. Per germline, CDR1 MGHRA and CDR2 YSYEKL. There are 18 residues in the CDR3. V was pared by 0 bases and J by 0 bases, with 17 bases between. For the CDR3, the DNA is TGCGCCAGCAGCCAAGATAAATTTTGGGTCAGCATGAACACTGAAGCTTTCTTT. Residues: CASSQDKFWVSMNTEAFF.

As to this clonotype: Sequence at one end of the junction differs from germline and may be a read error. The chain combines TRBV12-3 or TRBV12-4 with TRBJ2-1; no firm D call. This CDR3 contains 16 residues. In DNA form, the CDR3 reads TGTGCCAGCAGTAACCAGCCAGCGAGCTCCTACAATGAGCAGCTCTTC. It specifies CASSNQPASSYNEQLF.

Worth noting for this clonotype: A much larger clone lies a single base off, so this may be a read error. The chain recombines TRBV9 with TRBJ2-1, with 7 bases lining up with TRBD2. Germline values: CDR1 SGDLS, CDR2 YYNGEE. The CDR3 totals 16 residues. The CDR3 nucleotides are TGTGCCAGCAGCGGAAACCTAGCGGAGACGTACAATGAGCGGTTCTTC. This translates into CASSGNLAETYNERFF.